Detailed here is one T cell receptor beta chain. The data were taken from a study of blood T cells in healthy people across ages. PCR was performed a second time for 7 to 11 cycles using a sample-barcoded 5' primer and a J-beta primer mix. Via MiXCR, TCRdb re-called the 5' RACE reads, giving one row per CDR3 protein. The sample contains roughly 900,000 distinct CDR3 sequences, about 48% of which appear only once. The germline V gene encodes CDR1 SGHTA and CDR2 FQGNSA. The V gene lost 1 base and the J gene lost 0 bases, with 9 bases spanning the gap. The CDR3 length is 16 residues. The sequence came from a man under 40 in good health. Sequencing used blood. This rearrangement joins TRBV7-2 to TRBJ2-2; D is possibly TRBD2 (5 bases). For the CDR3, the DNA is TGTGCCAGCAGCTTAGTGGGCGGGTCGAACACCGGGGAGCTGTTTTTT. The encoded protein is CASSLVGGSNTGELFF. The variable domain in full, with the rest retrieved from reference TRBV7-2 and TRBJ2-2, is GAGVSQSPSNKVTEKGKDVELRCDPISGHTALYWYRQSLGQGLEFLIYFQGNSAPDKSGLPSDRFSAERTGGSVSTLTIQRTQQEDSAVYLCASSLVGGSNTGELFFGEGSRLTVL.